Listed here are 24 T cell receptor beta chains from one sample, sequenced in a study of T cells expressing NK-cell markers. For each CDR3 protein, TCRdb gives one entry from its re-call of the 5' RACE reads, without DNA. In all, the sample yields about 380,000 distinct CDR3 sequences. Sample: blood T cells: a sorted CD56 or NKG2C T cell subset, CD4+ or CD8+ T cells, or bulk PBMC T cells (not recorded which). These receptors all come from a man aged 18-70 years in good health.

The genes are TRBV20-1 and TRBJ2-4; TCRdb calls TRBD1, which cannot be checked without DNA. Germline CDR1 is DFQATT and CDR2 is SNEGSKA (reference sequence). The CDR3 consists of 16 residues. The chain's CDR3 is CSARDHRGLGKNIQYF.

CDR3 sequence: CASSLQQGLQTEAFF. This chain uses TRBV5-6 with TRBJ1-1; TCRdb picks TRBD1, but there is no DNA to check that call. The CDR3 totals 15 residues. Germline CDR1 and CDR2: SGHDT and YYEEEE.

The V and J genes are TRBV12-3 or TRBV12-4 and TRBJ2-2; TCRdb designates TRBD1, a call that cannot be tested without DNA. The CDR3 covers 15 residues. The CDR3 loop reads CASSPGNFRNGELFF.

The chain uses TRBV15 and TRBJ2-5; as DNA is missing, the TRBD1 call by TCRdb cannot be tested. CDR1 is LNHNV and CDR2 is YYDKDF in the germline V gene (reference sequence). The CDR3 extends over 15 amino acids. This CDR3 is CATSRDSGQYGTQYF.

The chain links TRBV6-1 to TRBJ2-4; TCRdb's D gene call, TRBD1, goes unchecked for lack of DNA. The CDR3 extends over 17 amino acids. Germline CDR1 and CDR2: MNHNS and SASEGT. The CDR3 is CASSPLGQGLAKNIQYF.

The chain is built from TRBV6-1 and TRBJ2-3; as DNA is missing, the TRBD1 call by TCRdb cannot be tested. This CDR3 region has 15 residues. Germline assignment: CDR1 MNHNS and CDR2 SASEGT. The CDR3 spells CASRQGAGGTDTQYF.

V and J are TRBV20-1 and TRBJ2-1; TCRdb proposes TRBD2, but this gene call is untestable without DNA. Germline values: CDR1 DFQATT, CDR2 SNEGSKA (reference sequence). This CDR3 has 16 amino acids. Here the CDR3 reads CSARISGGPSYNEQFF.

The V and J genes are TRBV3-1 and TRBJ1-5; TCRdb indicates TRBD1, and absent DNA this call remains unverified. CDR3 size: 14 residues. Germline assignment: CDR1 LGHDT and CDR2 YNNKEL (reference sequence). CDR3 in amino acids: CASSQDGGGQPQHF.

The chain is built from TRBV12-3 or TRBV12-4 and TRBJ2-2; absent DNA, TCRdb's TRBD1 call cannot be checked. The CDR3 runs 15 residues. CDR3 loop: CASSFWTGDTGELFF.

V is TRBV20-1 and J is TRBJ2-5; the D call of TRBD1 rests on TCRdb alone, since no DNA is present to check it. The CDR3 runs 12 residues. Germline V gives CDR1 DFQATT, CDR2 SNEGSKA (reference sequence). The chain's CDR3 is CSARVAGGTQYF.

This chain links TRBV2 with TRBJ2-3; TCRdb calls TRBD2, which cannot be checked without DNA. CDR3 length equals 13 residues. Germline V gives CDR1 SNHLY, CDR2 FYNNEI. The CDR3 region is CAIAGGRTDTQYF. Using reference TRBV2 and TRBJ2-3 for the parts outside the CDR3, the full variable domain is EPEVTQTPSHQVTQMGQEVILRCVPISNHLYFYWYRQILGQKVEFLVSFYNNEISEKSEIFDDQFSVERPDGSNFTLKIRSTKLEDSAMYFCAIAGGRTDTQYFGPGTRLTVL.

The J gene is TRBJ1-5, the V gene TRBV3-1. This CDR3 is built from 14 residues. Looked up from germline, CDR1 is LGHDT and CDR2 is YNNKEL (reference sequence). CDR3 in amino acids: CASSTGYSNQPQHF.

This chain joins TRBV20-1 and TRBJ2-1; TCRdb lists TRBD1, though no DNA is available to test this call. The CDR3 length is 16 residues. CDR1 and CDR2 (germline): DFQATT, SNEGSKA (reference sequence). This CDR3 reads CSANARGPRSYNEQFF.

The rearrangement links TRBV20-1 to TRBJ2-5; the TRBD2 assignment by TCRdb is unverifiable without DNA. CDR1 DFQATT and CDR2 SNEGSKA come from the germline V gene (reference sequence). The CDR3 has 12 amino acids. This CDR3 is CSVPTRTGTQYF.

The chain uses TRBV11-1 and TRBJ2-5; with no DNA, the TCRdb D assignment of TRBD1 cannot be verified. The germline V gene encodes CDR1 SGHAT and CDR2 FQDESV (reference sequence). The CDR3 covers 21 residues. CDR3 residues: CASSFKSRGQKPNREEGTQYF.

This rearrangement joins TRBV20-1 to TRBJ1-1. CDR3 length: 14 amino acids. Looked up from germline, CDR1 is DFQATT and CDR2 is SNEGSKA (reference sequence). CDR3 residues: CSARRLGKNTEAFF.

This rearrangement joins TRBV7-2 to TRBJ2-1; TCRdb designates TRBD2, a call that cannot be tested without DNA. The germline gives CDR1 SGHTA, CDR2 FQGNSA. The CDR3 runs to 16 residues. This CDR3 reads CASSLAGSGGDNEQFF.

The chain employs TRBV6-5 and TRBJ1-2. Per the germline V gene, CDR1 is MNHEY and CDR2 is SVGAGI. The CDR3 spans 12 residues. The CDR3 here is CASREAGYGYTF.

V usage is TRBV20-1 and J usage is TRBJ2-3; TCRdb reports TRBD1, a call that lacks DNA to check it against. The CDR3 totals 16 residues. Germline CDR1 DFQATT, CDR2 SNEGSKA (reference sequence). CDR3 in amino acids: CSARDYRTPNADTQYF.

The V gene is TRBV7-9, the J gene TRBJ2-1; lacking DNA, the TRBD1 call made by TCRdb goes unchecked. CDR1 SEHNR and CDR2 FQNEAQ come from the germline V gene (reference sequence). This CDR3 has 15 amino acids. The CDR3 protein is CASSTSYGTGDEQFF. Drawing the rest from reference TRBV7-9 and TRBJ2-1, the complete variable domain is DTGVSQNPRHKITKRGQNVTFRCDPISEHNRLYWYRQTLGQGPEFLTYFQNEAQLEKSRLLSDRFSAERPKGSFSTLEIQRTEQGDSAMYLCASSTSYGTGDEQFFGPGTRLTVL.

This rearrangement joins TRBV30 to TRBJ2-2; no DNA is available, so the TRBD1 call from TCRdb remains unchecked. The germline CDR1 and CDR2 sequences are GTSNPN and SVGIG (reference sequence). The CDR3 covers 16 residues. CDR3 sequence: CAWSLVGQGNTGELFF.

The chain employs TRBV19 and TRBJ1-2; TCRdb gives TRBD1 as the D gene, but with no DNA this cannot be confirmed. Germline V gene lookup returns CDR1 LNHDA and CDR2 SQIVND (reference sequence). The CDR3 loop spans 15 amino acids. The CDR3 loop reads CASSIGQGRFYGYTF.

The CDR3 spells CASSLIGTGKTGELFF. The V and J genes are TRBV7-3 and TRBJ2-2; TCRdb indicates TRBD1, and absent DNA this call remains unverified. The CDR3 has 16 amino acids. Germline V gene data show CDR1 as SGHTA and CDR2 as FQGTGA.

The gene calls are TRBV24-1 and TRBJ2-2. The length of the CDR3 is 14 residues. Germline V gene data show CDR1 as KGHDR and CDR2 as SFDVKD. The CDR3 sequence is CATSDSIYTGELFF.